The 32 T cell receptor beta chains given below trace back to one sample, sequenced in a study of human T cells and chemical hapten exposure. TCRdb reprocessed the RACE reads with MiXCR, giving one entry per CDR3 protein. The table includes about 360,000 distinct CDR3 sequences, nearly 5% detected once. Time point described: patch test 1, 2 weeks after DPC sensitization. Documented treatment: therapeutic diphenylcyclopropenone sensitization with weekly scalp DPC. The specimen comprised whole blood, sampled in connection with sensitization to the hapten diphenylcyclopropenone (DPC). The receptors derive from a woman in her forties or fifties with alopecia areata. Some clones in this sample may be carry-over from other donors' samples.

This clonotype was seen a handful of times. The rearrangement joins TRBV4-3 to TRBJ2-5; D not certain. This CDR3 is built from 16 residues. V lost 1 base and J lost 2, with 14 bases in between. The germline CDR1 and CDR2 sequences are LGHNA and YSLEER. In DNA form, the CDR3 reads TGCGCCAGCAGCCAAGGGACCCGGACGGGTCAAGAGACCCAGTACTTC. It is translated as CASSQGTRTGQETQYF.

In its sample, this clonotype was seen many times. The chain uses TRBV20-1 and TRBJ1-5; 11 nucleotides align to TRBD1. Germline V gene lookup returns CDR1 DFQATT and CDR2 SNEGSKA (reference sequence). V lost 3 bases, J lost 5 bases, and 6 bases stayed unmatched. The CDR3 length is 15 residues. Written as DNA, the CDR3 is TGCAGTGCTAGTATGGGGACAGGGGGGTATCAGCCCCAGCATTTT. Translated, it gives CSASMGTGGYQPQHF.

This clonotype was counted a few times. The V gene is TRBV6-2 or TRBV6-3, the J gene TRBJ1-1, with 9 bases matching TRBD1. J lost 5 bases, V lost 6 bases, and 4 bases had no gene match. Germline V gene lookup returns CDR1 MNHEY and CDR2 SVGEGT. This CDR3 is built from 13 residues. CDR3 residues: CASRDRGETEAFF. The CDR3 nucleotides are TGTGCCAGCAGGGACAGGGGTGAAACTGAAGCTTTCTTT.

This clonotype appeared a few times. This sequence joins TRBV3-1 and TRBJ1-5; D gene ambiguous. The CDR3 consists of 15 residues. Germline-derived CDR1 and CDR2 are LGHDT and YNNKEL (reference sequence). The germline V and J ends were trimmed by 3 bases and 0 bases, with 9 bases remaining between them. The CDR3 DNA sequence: TGTGCCAGCAGCCAGGACCTTGATAGCAATCAGCCCCAGCATTTT. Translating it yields CASSQDLDSNQPQHF.

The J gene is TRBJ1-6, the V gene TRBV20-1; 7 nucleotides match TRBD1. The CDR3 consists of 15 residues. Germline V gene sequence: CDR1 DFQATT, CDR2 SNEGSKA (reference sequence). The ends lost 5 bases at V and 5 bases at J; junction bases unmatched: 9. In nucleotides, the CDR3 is TGCAGTGCTTCCCCAGGGACAGAAGATAATTCACCCCTCCACTTT. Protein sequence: CSASPGTEDNSPLHF.

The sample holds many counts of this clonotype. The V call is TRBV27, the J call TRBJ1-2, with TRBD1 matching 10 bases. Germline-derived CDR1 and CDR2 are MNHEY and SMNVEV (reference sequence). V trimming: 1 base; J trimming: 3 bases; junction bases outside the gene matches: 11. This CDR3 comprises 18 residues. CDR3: CASSLFAGTGAEYYGYTF. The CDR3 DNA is TGTGCCAGCAGTTTATTCGCCGGGACAGGGGCGGAATACTATGGCTACACCTTC.

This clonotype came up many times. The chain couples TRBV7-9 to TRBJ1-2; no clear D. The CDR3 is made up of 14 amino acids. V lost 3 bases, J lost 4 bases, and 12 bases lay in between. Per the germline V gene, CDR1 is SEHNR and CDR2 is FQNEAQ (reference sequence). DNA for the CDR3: TGTGCCAGCAGCTTGGTGCTCCCAGGCTATGGCTACACCTTC. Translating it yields CASSLVLPGYGYTF.

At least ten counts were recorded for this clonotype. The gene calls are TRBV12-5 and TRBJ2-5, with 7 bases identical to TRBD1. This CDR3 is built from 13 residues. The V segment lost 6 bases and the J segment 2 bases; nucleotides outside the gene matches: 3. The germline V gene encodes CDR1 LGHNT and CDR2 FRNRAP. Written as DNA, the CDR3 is TGTGCTAGTGGAACAGGGGAACAAGAGACCCAGTACTTC. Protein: CASGTGEQETQYF.

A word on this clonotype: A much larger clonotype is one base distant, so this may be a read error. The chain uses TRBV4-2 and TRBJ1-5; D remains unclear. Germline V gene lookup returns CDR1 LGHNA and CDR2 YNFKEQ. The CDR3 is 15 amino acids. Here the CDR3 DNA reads TGTGTCAGCAGCCAAGATCTGGCCGGGTATCAGCCCCAGCATTTT. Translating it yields CVSSQDLAGYQPQHF.

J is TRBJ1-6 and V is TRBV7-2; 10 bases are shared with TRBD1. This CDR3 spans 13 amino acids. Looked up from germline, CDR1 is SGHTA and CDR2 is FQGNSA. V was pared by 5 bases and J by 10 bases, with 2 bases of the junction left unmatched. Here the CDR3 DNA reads TGTGCCAGCAGCCCGACAGGGGGCTCACCCCTCCACTTT. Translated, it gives CASSPTGGSPLHF.

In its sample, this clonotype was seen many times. CDR3 in amino acids: CASRALRGGSPLHF. The CDR3 DNA is TGCGCCAGCAGGGCTCTCCGGGGCGGTTCACCCCTCCACTTT. The chain couples TRBV5-1 to TRBJ1-6; perhaps TRBD1 as D (5 bases). The V gene lost 5 bases and the J gene lost 9 bases, with 15 bases spanning the gap. The CDR3 is 14 residues long. Germline V gene lookup returns CDR1 SGHRS and CDR2 YFSETQ.

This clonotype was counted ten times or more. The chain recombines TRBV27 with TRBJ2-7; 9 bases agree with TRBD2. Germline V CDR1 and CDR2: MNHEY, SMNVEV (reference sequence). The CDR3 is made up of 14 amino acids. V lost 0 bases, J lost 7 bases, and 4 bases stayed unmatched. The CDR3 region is CASSLSGLAREQYF. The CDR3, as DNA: TGTGCCAGCAGTTTATCGGGACTAGCTAGGGAGCAGTACTTC.

The CDR3 DNA reads TGCAGCCCTTGGGGGCCGACTAGCGGGAAAAATGAGCAGTTCTTC. This sequence encodes CSPWGPTSGKNEQFF. V gene TRBV29-1 combines with J gene TRBJ2-1; TRBD2 matches 11 bases. This CDR3 region has 15 residues. The trim removed 8 bases at V and 7 bases at J, leaving 13 bases unmatched. The germline CDR1 and CDR2 sequences are SQVTM and ANQGSEA.

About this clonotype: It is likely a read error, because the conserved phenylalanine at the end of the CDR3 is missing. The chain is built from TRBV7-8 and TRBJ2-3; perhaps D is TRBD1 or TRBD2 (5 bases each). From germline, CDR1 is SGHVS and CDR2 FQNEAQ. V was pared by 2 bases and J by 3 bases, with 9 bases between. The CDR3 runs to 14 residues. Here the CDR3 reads CASSLRGGTDTQYS. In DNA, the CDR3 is TGTGCCAGCAGCTTACGGGGCGGAACAGATACGCAGTATTCT.

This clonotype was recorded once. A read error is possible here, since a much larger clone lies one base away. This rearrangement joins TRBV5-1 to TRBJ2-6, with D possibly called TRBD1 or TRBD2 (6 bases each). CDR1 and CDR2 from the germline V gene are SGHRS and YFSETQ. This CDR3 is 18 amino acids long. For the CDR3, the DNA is TGCGCCAGCAGCTTGGCGGGGGCCCCAAGCTCTGGGGCCTACGTCCTGACTTTC. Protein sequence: CASSLAGAPSSGAYVLTF.

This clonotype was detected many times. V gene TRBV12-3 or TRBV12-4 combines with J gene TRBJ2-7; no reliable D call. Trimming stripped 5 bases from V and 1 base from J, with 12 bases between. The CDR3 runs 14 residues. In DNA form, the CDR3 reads TGTGCCAGCAGTCCCTCCGACGGATCCTACGAGCAGTACTTC. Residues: CASSPSDGSYEQYF.

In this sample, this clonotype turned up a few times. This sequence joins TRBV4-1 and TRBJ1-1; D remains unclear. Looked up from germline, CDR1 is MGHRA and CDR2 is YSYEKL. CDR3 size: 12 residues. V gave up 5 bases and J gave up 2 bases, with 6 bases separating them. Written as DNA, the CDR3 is TGCGCCAGCAGCGTCCCTAACACTGAAGCTTTCTTT. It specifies CASSVPNTEAFF.

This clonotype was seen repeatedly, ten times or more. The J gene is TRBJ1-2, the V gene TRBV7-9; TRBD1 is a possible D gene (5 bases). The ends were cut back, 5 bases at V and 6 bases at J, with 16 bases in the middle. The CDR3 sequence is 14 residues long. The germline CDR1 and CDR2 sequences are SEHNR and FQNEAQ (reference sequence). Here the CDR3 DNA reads TGTGCCAGCAGCCCGCGGGACCTCACCGATGGCTACACCTTC. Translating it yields CASSPRDLTDGYTF.

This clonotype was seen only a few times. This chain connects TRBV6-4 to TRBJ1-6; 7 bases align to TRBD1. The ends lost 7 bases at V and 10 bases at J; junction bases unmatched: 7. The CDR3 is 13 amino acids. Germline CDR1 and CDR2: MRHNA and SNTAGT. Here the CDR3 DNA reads TGTGCCAGCATCGGGAGGGGGCACTCACCCCTCCACTTT. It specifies CASIGRGHSPLHF.

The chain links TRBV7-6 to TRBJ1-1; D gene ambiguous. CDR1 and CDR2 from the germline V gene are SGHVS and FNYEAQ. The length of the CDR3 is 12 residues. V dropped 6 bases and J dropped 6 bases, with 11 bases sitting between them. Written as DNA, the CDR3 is TGTGCCAGCAGTCCCCAGTCCTCTGAAGCTTTCTTT. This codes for CASSPQSSEAFF.

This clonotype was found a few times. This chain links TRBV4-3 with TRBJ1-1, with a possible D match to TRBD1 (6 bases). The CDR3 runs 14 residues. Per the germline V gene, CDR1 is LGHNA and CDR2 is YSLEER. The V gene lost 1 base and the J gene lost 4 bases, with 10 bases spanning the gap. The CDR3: CASSQVVGGTEAFF. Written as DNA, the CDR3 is TGCGCCAGCAGCCAAGTGGTAGGGGGCACTGAAGCTTTCTTT.

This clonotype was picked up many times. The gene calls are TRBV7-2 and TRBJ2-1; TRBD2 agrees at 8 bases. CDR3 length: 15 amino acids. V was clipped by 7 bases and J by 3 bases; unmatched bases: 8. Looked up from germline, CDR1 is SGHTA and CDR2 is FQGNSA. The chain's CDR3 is CASTQRGGRYNEQFF. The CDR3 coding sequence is TGTGCCAGCACCCAACGCGGGGGGCGCTACAATGAGCAGTTCTTC.

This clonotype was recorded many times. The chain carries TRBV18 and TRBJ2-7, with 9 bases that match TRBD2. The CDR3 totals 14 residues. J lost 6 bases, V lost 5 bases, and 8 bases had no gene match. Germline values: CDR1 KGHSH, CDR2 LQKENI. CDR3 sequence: CASSVGTSSVEQYF. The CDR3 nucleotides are TGTGCCAGCTCAGTCGGGACTAGCTCGGTCGAGCAGTACTTC.

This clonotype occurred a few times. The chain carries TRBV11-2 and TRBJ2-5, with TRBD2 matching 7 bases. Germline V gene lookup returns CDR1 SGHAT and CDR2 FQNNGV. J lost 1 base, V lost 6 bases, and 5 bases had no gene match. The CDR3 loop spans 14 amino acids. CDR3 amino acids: CASSFGTTQETQYF. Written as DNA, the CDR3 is TGTGCCAGCAGTTTCGGGACTACCCAAGAGACCCAGTACTTC. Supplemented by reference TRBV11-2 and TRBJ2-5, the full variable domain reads EAGVAQSPRYKIIEKRQSVAFWCNPISGHATLYWYQQILGQGPKLLIQFQNNGVVDDSQLPKDRFSAERLKGVDSTLKIQPAKLEDSAVYLCASSFGTTQETQYFGPGTRLLVL.

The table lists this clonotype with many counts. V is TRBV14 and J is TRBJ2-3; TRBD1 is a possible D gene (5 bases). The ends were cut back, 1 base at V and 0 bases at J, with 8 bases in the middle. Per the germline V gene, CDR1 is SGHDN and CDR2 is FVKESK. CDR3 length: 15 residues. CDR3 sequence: CASSQGQISTDTQYF. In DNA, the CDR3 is TGTGCCAGCAGCCAAGGACAGATTAGCACAGATACGCAGTATTTT.

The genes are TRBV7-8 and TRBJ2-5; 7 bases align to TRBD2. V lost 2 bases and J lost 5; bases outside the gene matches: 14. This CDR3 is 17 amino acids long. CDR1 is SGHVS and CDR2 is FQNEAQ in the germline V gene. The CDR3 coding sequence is TGTGCCAGCAGCTTAATTTCCGCGGGAGCCCCAAGGGAGACCCAGTACTTC. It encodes CASSLISAGAPRETQYF.

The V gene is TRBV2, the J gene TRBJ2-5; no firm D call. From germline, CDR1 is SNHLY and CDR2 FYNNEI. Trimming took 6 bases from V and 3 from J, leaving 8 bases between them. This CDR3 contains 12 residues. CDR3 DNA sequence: TGTGCCAGCAGCGGACCAAAAGAGACCCAGTACTTC. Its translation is CASSGPKETQYF.

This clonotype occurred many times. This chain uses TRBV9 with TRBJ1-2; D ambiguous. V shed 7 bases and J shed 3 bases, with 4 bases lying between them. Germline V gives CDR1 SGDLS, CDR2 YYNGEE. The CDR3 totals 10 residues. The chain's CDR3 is CASGDYGYTF. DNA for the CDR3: TGTGCCAGCGGTGACTATGGCTACACCTTC. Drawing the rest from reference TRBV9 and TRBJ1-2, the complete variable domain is DSGVTQTPKHLITATGQRVTLRCSPRSGDLSVYWYQQSLDQGLQFLIQYYNGEERAKGNILERFSAQQFPDLHSELNLSSLELGDSALYFCASGDYGYTFGSGTRLTVV.

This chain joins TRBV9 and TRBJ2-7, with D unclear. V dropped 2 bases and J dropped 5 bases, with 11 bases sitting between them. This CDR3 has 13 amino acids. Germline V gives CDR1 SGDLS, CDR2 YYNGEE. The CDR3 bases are TGTGCCAGCAGCGTTAACAGCCTCGACGAGCAGTACTTC. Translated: CASSVNSLDEQYF.

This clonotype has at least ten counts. The CDR3 DNA reads as TGTGCCAGCAGTTACTCGAGGGAATATTCACCCCTCCACTTT. Translated: CASSYSREYSPLHF. The J gene is TRBJ1-6, the V gene TRBV6-2 or TRBV6-3; D is unclear. Per the germline V gene, CDR1 is MNHEY and CDR2 is SVGEGT. Trimming stripped 0 bases from V and 8 bases from J, with 8 bases between. The CDR3 is 14 residues long.

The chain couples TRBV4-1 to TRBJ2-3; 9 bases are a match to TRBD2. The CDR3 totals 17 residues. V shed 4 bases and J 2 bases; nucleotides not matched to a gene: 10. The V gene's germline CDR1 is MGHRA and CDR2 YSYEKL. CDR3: CASSLGASGATTDTQYF. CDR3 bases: TGCGCCAGCAGCCTGGGGGCTAGCGGGGCGACCACAGATACGCAGTATTTT.

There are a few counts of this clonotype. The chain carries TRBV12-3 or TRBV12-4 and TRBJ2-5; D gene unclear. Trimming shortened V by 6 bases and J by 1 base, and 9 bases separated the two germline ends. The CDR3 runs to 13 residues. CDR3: CASSLVAQETQYF. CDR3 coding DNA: TGTGCCAGCAGCCTTGTCGCCCAAGAGACCCAGTACTTC.